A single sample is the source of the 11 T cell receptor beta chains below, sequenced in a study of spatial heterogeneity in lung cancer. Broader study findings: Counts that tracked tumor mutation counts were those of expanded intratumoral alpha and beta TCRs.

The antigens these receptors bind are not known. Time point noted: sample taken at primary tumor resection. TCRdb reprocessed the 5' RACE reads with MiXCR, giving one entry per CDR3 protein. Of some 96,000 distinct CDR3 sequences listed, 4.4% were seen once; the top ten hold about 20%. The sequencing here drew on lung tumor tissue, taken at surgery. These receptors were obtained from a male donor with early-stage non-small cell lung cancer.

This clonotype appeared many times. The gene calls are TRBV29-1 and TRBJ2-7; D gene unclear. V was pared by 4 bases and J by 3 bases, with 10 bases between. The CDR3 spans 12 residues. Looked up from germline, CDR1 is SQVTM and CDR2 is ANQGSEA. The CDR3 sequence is CSVADAYYEQYF. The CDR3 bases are TGCAGCGTTGCCGACGCATACTACGAGCAGTACTTC.

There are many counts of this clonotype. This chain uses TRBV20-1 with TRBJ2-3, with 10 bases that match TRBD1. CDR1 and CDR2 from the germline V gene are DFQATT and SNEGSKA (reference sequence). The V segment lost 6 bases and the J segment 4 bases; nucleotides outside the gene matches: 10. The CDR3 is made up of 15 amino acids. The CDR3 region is CSALNRQGAPDTQYF. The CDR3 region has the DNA TGCAGTGCCCTAAACCGACAGGGGGCACCAGATACGCAGTATTTT.

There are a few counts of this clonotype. CDR3 region: CASSPSQRGTDTQYF. CDR3 coding DNA: TGTGCCAGCTCACCATCACAGCGTGGCACAGATACGCAGTATTTT. The chain uses TRBV18 and TRBJ2-3, with D hard to call. The CDR3 sequence is 15 residues long. Germline assignment: CDR1 KGHSH and CDR2 LQKENI. Deletions cut 2 bases from V and 1 base from J, with 10 bases between.

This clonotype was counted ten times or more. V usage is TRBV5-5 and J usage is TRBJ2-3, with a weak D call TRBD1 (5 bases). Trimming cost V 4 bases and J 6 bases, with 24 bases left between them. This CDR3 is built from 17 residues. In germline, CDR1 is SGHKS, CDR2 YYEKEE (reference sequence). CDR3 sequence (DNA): TGTGCCAGCAGCACCCATCTTGGGGCTGGAACCATTGATACGCAGTATTTT. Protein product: CASSTHLGAGTIDTQYF. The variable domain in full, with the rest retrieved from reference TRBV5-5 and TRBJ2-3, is DAGVTQSPTHLIKTRGQQVTLRCSPISGHKSVSWYQQVLGQGPQFIFQYYEKEERGRGNFPDRFSARQFPNYSSELNVNALLLGDSALYLCASSTHLGAGTIDTQYFGPGTRLTVL.

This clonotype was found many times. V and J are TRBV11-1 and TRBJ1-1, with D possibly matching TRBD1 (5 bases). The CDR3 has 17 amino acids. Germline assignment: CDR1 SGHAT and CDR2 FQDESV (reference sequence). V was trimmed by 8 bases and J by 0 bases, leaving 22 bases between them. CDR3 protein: CASSHDGAGVLNTEAFF. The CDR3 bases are TGTGCCAGCTCTCATGACGGGGCCGGAGTCCTGAACACTGAAGCTTTCTTT.

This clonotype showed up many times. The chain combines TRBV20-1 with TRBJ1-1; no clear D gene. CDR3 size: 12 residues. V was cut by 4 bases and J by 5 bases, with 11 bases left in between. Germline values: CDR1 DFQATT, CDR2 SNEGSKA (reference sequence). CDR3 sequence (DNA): TGCAGTGCTAATTTGGGAGTGACTGAAGCTTTCTTT. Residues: CSANLGVTEAFF.

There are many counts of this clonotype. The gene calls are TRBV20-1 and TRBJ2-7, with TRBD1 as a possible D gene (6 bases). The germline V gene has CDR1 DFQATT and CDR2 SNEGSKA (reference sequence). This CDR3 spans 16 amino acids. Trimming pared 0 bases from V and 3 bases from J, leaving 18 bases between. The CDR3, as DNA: TGCAGTGCTAGAGATACCACCCGGACAGCAGACTACGAGCAGTACTTC. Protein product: CSARDTTRTADYEQYF.

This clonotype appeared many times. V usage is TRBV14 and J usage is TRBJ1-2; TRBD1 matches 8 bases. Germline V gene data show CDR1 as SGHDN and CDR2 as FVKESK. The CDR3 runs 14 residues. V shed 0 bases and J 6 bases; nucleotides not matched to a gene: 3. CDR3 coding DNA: TGTGCCAGCAGCCAAGAACAGGGGGACAATGGCTACACCTTC. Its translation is CASSQEQGDNGYTF. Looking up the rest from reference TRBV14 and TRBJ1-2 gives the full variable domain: EAGVTQFPSHSVIEKGQTVTLRCDPISGHDNLYWYRRVMGKEIKFLLHFVKESKQDESGMPNNRFLAERTGGTYSTLKVQPAELEDSGVYFCASSQEQGDNGYTFGSGTRLTVV.

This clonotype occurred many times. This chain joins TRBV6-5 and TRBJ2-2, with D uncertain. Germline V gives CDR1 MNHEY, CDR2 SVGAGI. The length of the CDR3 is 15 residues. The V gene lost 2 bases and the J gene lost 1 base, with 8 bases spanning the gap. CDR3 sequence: CASSYGVGNTGELFF. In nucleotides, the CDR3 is TGTGCCAGCAGTTACGGTGTAGGGAACACCGGGGAGCTGTTTTTT.

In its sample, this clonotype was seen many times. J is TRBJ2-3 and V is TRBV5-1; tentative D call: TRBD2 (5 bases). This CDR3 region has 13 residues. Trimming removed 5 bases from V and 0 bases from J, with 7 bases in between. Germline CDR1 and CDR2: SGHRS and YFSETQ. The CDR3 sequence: CASSRTSTDTQYF. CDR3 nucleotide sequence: TGCGCCAGCAGTAGGACTAGCACAGATACGCAGTATTTT.

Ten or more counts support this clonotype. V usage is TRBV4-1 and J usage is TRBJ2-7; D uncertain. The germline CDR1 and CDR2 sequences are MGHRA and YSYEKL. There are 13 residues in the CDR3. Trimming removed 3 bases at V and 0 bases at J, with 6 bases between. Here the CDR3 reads CASSHSYSYEQYF. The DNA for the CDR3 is TGCGCCAGCAGCCACAGCTACTCCTACGAGCAGTACTTC.